The TCR beta chain under discussion was sequenced for a study of cytomegalovirus exposure and HLA in healthy donors. The PCR ran on 60 Vbeta and 13 Jbeta primers. Authors' data handling: An analysis performed later counted about 80 million unique TCR beta chains (roughly 11 million of them shared). TCRdb's table, derived via immunoSEQ multiplex PCR, lists solely in-frame clones and lacks some. D and trimming come from the DNA, and the V and J calls and clone size come from that table. The profile shows 85,000 to 130,000 clones, over 55% of them singletons. A note on this clone: Its antigen remains unknown. One end of the junction does not line up with germline, which may come from a read error.

General study points: Analysis was carried out at a later point, and it linked a missense DCLRE1C variant to TCR beta V- and J-gene trimming. Among the CMV-associated chains, a few were confirmed in vitro as specific for CMV antigens.

The clonotype originates from a female donor in good health and CMV-seronegative. The sequenced sample consisted of PBMCs.

The DNA for the CDR3 is TGTGCCAGCAGCCCTCCGGGGGTGGACAAAAACATTCAGTATTTC. It specifies CASSPPGVDKNIQYF. This chain connects TRBV9 to TRBJ2-4; D might be TRBD2 (6 bases). Per the germline V gene, CDR1 is SGDLS and CDR2 is YYNGEE. CDR3 size: 15 residues.